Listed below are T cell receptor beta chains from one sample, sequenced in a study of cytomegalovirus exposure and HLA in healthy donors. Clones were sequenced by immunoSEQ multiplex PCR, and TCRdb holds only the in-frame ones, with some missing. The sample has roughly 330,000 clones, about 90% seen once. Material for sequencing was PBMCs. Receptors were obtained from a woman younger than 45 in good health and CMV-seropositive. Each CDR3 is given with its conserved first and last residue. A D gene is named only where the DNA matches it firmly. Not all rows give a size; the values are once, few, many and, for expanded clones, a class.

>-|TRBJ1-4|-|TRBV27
TGTGCCAGCATGAACAGGGTTAATGAAAAACTGTTTTTT
CASMNRVNEKLFF
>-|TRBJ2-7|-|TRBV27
TGTGCCAGCAGTGCTGGGTTGGGCGCAGGCGCCTACGAGCAGTACTTC
CASSAGLGAGAYEQYF
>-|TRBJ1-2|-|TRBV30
TGTGCCTGGAACAGGCTTCGTGGCTACACCTTC
CAWNRLRGYTF
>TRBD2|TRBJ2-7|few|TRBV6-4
TGTGCCAGCTGGACTAGCGGGCTTTTGTCCTACGAGCAGTACTTC
CASWTSGLLSYEQYF
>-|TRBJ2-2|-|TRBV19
TGTGCCAGTAGTAAGGGCGCAGGGCCCGGGGAGCTGTTTTTT
CASSKGAGPGELFF
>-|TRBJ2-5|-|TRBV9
TGTGCCAGCAGCGTCGGTAGCTCGGAGACCCAGTACTTC
CASSVGSSETQYF
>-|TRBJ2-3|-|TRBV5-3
TGTGCCAGGGTAAGGGTGGAGAACCTCCCAGATACGCAGTATTTT
CARVRVENLPDTQYF
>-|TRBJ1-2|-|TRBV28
TGTGCCAGCACAATGCGGGGATATGGCTACACCTTC
CASTMRGYGYTF
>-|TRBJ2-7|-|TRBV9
TGTGCCAGCAGTGAGATCTACGAGCAGTACTTC
CASSEIYEQYF
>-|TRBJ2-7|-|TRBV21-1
TGTGCCAGCAGACAGGGCCACGAGCAGTACTTC
CASRQGHEQYF
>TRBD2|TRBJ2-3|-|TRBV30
TGTGCCTGGAGTAGCGGGAGGGCAGATACGCAGTATTTT
CAWSSGRADTQYF
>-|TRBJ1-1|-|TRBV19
TGTGCCAGTAGTATGAACTCGGTGCTCACTGAAGCTTTCTTT
CASSMNSVLTEAFF
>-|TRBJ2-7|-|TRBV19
TGTGCCAGTAGTATAGCCGGGAGAGGCTACGAGCAGTACTTC
CASSIAGRGYEQYF
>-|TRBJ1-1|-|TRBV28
TGTGCCAGCAGTTTCCTGCGGACTGAAGCTTTCTTT
CASSFLRTEAFF
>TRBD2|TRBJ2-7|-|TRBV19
TGTGCCAGTAGCGCCGGCGGGAGCTCCTACGAGCAGTACTTC
CASSAGGSSYEQYF
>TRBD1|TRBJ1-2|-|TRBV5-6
TGTGCCAGCAGCTTGGGAGACAGGGCTGGCGGCTACACCTTC
CASSLGDRAGGYTF
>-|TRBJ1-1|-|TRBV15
TGTGCCACCAGTTACATGAACACTGAAGCTTTCTTT
CATSYMNTEAFF
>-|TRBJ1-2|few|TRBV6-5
TGTGCCAGCAGTTACAAGGGCAACTATGGCTACACCTTC
CASSYKGNYGYTF
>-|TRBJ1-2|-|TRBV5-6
TGTGCCAGCAGCATCACCTGGTATGGCTACACCTTC
CASSITWYGYTF
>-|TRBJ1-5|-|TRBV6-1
TGTGCCAGTATTAGACAGAGCTATAGCAATCAGCCCCAGCATTTT
CASIRQSYSNQPQHF
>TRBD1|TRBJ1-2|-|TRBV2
TGTGCCAGCAGTGAAGAGGGGGCCTATGGCTACACCTTC
CASSEEGAYGYTF
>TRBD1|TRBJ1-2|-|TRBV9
TGTGCCAGCAGCTCCGGGACAGGGGGCTTTGGCTACACCTTC
CASSSGTGGFGYTF
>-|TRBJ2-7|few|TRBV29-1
TGCAGCGTCAGGCATTACGAGCAGTACTTC
CSVRHYEQYF
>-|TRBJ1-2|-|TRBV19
TGTGCCAGTAGTATTGGGGGGCAGCCCATTGGTGGCTACACCTTC
CASSIGGQPIGGYTF
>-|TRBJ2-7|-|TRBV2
TGTGCCAGCAGCGACCCCGGTTCAAGCGCCTACGAGCAGTACTTC
CASSDPGSSAYEQYF
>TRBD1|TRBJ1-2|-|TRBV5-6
TGTGCCAGCAGCTTCGACAGGGCCGGCTACACCTTC
CASSFDRAGYTF
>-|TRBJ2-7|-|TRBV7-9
TGTGCCAGCAGCTTAGGGGGAGATGAGGACGAGCAGTACTTC
CASSLGGDEDEQYF
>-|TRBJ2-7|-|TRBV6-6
TGTGCCACGGGGGCAGGGGGCTACGAGCAGTACTTC
CATGAGGYEQYF
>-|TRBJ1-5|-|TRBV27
TGTGCCAGCAGCTACAGAAGTAGCAATCAGCCCCAGCATTTT
CASSYRSSNQPQHF
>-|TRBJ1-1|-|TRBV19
TGTGCCAGTACGCTGGGCGGACCTGAAGCTTTCTTT
CASTLGGPEAFF
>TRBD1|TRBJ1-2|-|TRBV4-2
TGTGCCAGCAGCAAGGGGACAGGGGGTGGGTTGAGCTATGGCTACACCTTC
CASSKGTGGGLSYGYTF
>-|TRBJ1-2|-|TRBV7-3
TGTGCCAGCAGCCCTGACGGGGATGGCTACACCTTC
CASSPDGDGYTF
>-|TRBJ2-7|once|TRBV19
TGTGCCAGTAGTATACGGGGGCCCTACGAGCAGTACTTC
CASSIRGPYEQYF
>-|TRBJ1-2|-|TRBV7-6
TGTGCCAGCAGCTCTACCCCCCGACAGGCTCCAGGAGATGGCTACACCTTC
CASSSTPRQAPGDGYTF
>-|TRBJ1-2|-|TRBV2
TGTGCCAGCAGTGAGGCAGGGGCCTATGGCTACACCTTC
CASSEAGAYGYTF
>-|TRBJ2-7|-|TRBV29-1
TGCAGCGTTTTGGAATCCTACGAGCAGTACTTC
CSVLESYEQYF
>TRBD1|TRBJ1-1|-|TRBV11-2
TGTGCCAGCAGCTTAGGCTCAGTAGGGGGACAGCAAGCTTTCTTT
CASSLGSVGGQQAFF
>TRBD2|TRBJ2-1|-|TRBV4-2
TGTGCCAGCAGCCAAGACTCGGGACTAGCGAGATTCACTGAGCAGTTCTTC
CASSQDSGLARFTEQFF
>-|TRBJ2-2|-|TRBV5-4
TGTGCCAGCAGCTTGGCCGGGGGCAGGGGCACCGGGGAGCTGTTTTTT
CASSLAGGRGTGELFF
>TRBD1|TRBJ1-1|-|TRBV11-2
TGTGCCAGCAGCCCCCACGGACAGGGTGCCCCAGCTTTCTTT
CASSPHGQGAPAFF
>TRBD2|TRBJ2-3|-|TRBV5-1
TGCGCCAGCAGCTTGGAAACCGTACTAGCGGGAGCTTCGGATACGCAGTATTTT
CASSLETVLAGASDTQYF